Listed here are 31 T cell receptor beta chains from one sample, sequenced in a study of shared clonotypes between healthy human individuals. The method was immunoSEQ multiplex PCR; TCRdb's version includes in-frame clones alone and lacks a portion of them. The table lists hundreds of thousands of clones, 95% to 98% of them singletons. CD8 cells classed as naive were CD45RO-negative and positively selected for CCR7, excluding terminally differentiated effector memory CD45RA+ cells. Sample: naive CD8+ T cells sorted from blood. These receptors were collected from a man aged 30 to 39 in good health.

The rearrangement uses TRBV14 and TRBJ2-2, with 8 positions matching TRBD1. The V gene end was trimmed by 5 bases and the J gene end by 2 bases; junction bases not matched to a gene: 10. Germline-derived CDR1 and CDR2 are SGHDN and FVKESK. The CDR3 runs 17 residues. CDR3 amino acids: CASSSQDQGANTGELFF. The CDR3 DNA follows: TGTGCCAGCAGCAGCCAAGATCAGGGGGCTAACACCGGGGAGCTGTTTTTT.

The chain has TRBV4-3 and TRBJ2-3, with no clear D. CDR1 and CDR2 from the germline V gene are LGHNA and YSLEER. The CDR3 has 15 amino acids. Trimming shortened V by 0 bases and J by 2 bases, and 9 bases separated the two germline ends. CDR3 coding DNA: TGCGCCAGCAGCCAAGATTTACCCTCCACAGATACGCAGTATTTT. Its translation: CASSQDLPSTDTQYF.

Here the CDR3 DNA reads TGTGCCAGCAGCTTAAATAGCGGGAGGGCCTCAGGGTATGAGCAGTTCTTC. Protein: CASSLNSGRASGYEQFF. The genes are TRBV7-9 and TRBJ2-1; 11 nucleotides match TRBD2. The germline V gene has CDR1 SEHNR and CDR2 FQNEAQ (reference sequence). CDR3 length equals 17 residues. Trimming removed 2 bases from V and 8 bases from J; junction bases left unmatched: 11. Together with reference TRBV7-9 and TRBJ2-1, the CDR3 gives the full variable domain: DTGVSQNPRHKITKRGQNVTFRCDPISEHNRLYWYRQTLGQGPEFLTYFQNEAQLEKSRLLSDRFSAERPKGSFSTLEIQRTEQGDSAMYLCASSLNSGRASGYEQFFGPGTRLTVL.

The chain joins TRBV7-8 to TRBJ2-4, with D tentatively TRBD2 (5 bases). Germline V gene data show CDR1 as SGHVS and CDR2 as FQNEAQ. V lost 3 bases and J lost 0, with 12 bases in between. This CDR3 has 16 amino acids. CDR3 sequence: CASSFWIAGAKNIQYF. CDR3 nucleotide sequence: TGTGCCAGCAGCTTTTGGATCGCGGGAGCCAAAAACATTCAGTACTTC.

With regard to this clone: The sample has other DNA sequences that encode this CDR3 too. The rearrangement joins TRBV27 to TRBJ2-1; 11 nucleotides line up with TRBD2. The CDR3 runs to 14 residues. The V gene's germline CDR1 is MNHEY and CDR2 SMNVEV (reference sequence). The junction had 3 bases not matched to a gene; V was cut back by 5 bases and J by 6 bases. In DNA, the CDR3 is TGTGCCAGCAGTCTAGCGGGAGGATTCAATGAGCAGTTCTTC. It codes for CASSLAGGFNEQFF.

The V call is TRBV27, the J call TRBJ2-5; unclear D gene. The germline gives CDR1 MNHEY, CDR2 SMNVEV (reference sequence). The V gene lost 9 bases and the J gene lost 1 base, with 12 bases spanning the gap. The length of the CDR3 is 13 residues. The CDR3 loop is CASWQATQETQYF. For the CDR3, the DNA is TGTGCCAGTTGGCAGGCAACCCAAGAGACCCAGTACTTC.

This chain links TRBV11-3 with TRBJ2-2; D call uncertain. Germline assignment: CDR1 SGHNT and CDR2 YENEEA. Trimming took off 1 base at V and 1 base at J, with 4 bases between the two ends. The CDR3 consists of 14 residues. The CDR3 protein is CASSLAENTGELFF. CDR3 sequence (DNA): TGTGCCAGCAGCTTAGCGGAGAACACCGGGGAGCTGTTTTTT.

This chain connects TRBV29-1 to TRBJ2-7; 13 bases fit TRBD2. The CDR3 spans 13 residues. Germline trimming cut 6 bases from V and 4 bases from J; bases unmatched to any gene: 3. Germline V gene data show CDR1 as SQVTM and CDR2 as ANQGSEA. CDR3 amino acids: CSVTTSGRYEQYF. The CDR3 DNA sequence: TGCAGCGTGACGACTAGCGGGAGGTACGAGCAGTACTTC.

The rearrangement links TRBV5-6 to TRBJ2-7, with D possibly being TRBD1 (6 bases). CDR3 length equals 14 residues. The V gene lost 2 bases and the J gene lost 1 base, with 10 bases spanning the gap. The germline CDR1 and CDR2 sequences are SGHDT and YYEEEE. CDR3 in amino acids: CASSFWDKSYEQYF. In nucleotides, the CDR3 is TGTGCCAGCAGCTTTTGGGACAAATCCTACGAGCAGTACTTC.

The chain links TRBV7-6 to TRBJ1-4; weak D call: TRBD1 (5 bases). The ends were cut back, 5 bases at V and 4 bases at J, with 20 bases in the middle. The CDR3 has 17 residues. Germline CDR1 reads SGHVS; CDR2 reads FNYEAQ. The chain's CDR3 is CASSLRGREAINEKLFF. The CDR3 nucleotides read TGTGCCAGCAGCCTAAGAGGCAGGGAGGCCATTAATGAAAAACTGTTTTTT. Drawing the rest from reference TRBV7-6 and TRBJ1-4, the complete variable domain is GAGVSQSPRYKVTKRGQDVALRCDPISGHVSLYWYRQALGQGPEFLTYFNYEAQQDKSGLPNDRFSAERPEGSISTLTIQRTEQRDSAMYRCASSLRGREAINEKLFFGSGTQLSVL.

This rearrangement joins TRBV19 to TRBJ2-1; D is unclear. This CDR3 contains 16 residues. Germline CDR1 and CDR2: LNHDA and SQIVND (reference sequence). V shed 1 base and J shed 4 bases, with 14 bases lying between them. CDR3 protein: CASSIVGMMEYNEQFF. The CDR3 DNA follows: TGTGCCAGTAGTATAGTAGGTATGATGGAATACAATGAGCAGTTCTTC.

The chain recombines TRBV13 with TRBJ1-2; no firm D call. Trimming left V 0 bases short and J 8 bases short, with 13 bases between. This CDR3 spans 14 amino acids. Germline values: CDR1 PRHDT, CDR2 FYEKMQ (reference sequence). DNA for the CDR3: TGTGCCAGCAGCTTAGGTGTAGGCCCAAGGGGCTACACCTTC. Amino acid sequence: CASSLGVGPRGYTF.

This chain uses TRBV10-3 with TRBJ1-3; D is undetermined. Trimming cost V 6 bases and J 1 base, with 13 bases left between them. CDR3 length equals 15 residues. The germline CDR1 and CDR2 sequences are ENHRY and SYGVKD. CDR3 DNA: TGTGCCATCAGCTACAGTCTTACGTCTGGAAACACCATATATTTT. It yields the protein CAISYSLTSGNTIYF.

The chain combines TRBV9 with TRBJ1-2; perhaps TRBD1 as D (5 bases). Trimming removed 0 bases from V and 3 bases from J, with 9 bases in between. Germline V gene sequence: CDR1 SGDLS, CDR2 YYNGEE. CDR3 size: 14 residues. CDR3 in amino acids: CASSVDLGDYGYTF. As DNA, the CDR3 is TGTGCCAGCAGCGTAGACCTGGGGGACTATGGCTACACCTTC.

The chain employs TRBV28 and TRBJ2-1, with D maybe TRBD2 (6 bases). Germline values: CDR1 MDHEN, CDR2 SYDVKM. Trimming took 4 bases from V and 12 from J, leaving 16 bases between them. There are 13 residues in the CDR3. CDR3 loop: CASSSRAGLGQFF. CDR3 nucleotide sequence: TGTGCCAGCAGTTCTCGAGCGGGTCTTGGGCAGTTCTTC.

The rearrangement uses TRBV5-8 and TRBJ2-7; D assignment may be TRBD1 or TRBD2 (5 bases each). The CDR3 contains 16 residues. The V gene's germline CDR1 is SGHTS and CDR2 YDEGEE. V was trimmed by 4 bases and J by 5 bases, leaving 22 bases between them. CDR3 region: CASSGGTRNTAHEQYF. In DNA, the CDR3 is TGTGCCAGCAGCGGTGGGACCCGGAACACTGCCCACGAGCAGTACTTC.

For this clone: Other DNA sequences in the same sample also yield this CDR3. The V call is TRBV7-9, the J call TRBJ2-7; perhaps D is TRBD1 or TRBD2 (5 bases each). Germline-derived CDR1 and CDR2 are SEHNR and FQNEAQ (reference sequence). The CDR3 runs to 12 residues. V gave up 5 bases and J gave up 4 bases, with 9 bases separating them. CDR3 loop: CASSHGAYEQYF. As DNA, the CDR3 is TGTGCCAGCAGCCACGGGGCTTACGAGCAGTACTTC.

This chain links TRBV14 with TRBJ1-1; D is uncertain. V shed 5 bases and J shed 4 bases, with 20 bases lying between them. Germline V gene lookup returns CDR1 SGHDN and CDR2 FVKESK. This CDR3 spans 16 amino acids. CDR3 DNA sequence: TGTGCCAGCAGCTCATTCGGTCTGGGGAGTAGCACTGAAGCTTTCTTT. This sequence encodes CASSSFGLGSSTEAFF.

The V gene is TRBV14, the J gene TRBJ2-1; no reliable D call. CDR3 length equals 17 residues. V was shortened by 1 base and J by 0 bases, with 13 bases between the two germline ends. The germline V gene encodes CDR1 SGHDN and CDR2 FVKESK. CDR3 bases: TGTGCCAGCAGCCAAGTGAACCATTTCCCCTCCTACAATGAGCAGTTCTTC. Translating it yields CASSQVNHFPSYNEQFF.

V gene TRBV19 combines with J gene TRBJ2-1; 9 positions match TRBD2. With V trimmed by 0 bases and J by 3 bases, 9 bases remained unmatched. Germline V CDR1 and CDR2: LNHDA, SQIVND (reference sequence). The CDR3 totals 18 residues. The CDR3 here is CASSIDNYQREDYNEQFF. CDR3 DNA sequence: TGTGCCAGTAGTATAGATAACTACCAGCGGGAGGACTACAATGAGCAGTTCTTC.

V is TRBV9 and J is TRBJ2-2; the D call may be TRBD1 or TRBD2 (5 bases each). Trimming removed 3 bases at V and 7 bases at J, with 13 bases between. This CDR3 is built from 14 residues. CDR1 is SGDLS, CDR2 YYNGEE, per germline. Here the CDR3 DNA reads TGTGCCAGCAGCGGAACCGGGACGATCGGGGAGCTGTTTTTT. Translated: CASSGTGTIGELFF.

CDR3 in DNA: TGTGCTAGTGGTTTACAGGGGCAGGGGAACCAGTACTTC. Translation: CASGLQGQGNQYF. The chain links TRBV12-5 to TRBJ2-5; 7 bases agree with TRBD1. The CDR3 totals 13 residues. Germline V gene data show CDR1 as LGHNT and CDR2 as FRNRAP. The trim removed 3 bases at V and 10 bases at J, leaving 8 bases unmatched.

The V gene is TRBV27, the J gene TRBJ2-3, with TRBD2 matching 10 bases. Germline values: CDR1 MNHEY, CDR2 SMNVEV (reference sequence). The J segment lost 1 base and the V segment lost 5 bases, leaving 6 bases of the junction unmatched. The CDR3 totals 16 residues. CDR3 in DNA: TGTGCCAGCAGTACCCTAGCGGGAGTTCGCACAGATACGCAGTATTTT. Protein sequence: CASSTLAGVRTDTQYF.

The rearrangement uses TRBV9 and TRBJ2-7; D possibly corresponds to TRBD2 (6 bases). The CDR3 is made up of 14 amino acids. Trimming shortened V by 4 bases and J by 3 bases, and 14 bases separated the two germline ends. CDR1 is SGDLS, CDR2 YYNGEE, per germline. In nucleotides, the CDR3 is TGTGCCAGCAGCCCCGTGGGGAGGCTCTACGAGCAGTACTTC. This encodes CASSPVGRLYEQYF.

The chain uses TRBV5-1 and TRBJ2-3; D remains unclear. The CDR3 totals 16 residues. Germline CDR1 is SGHRS and CDR2 is YFSETQ. Between the trimmed V and J ends, which lost 2 bases and 2 bases, there was a span of 15 bases. The CDR3 nucleotides read TGCGCCAGCAGCTTTTCCCCTTTTGCCTTCACAGATACGCAGTATTTT. Encoded protein: CASSFSPFAFTDTQYF.

In the case of this clone: Because it lacks the conserved phenylalanine or tryptophan at the end, this CDR3 is likely a read error. The chain links TRBV6-1 to TRBJ1-5, with D hard to call. This CDR3 region has 14 residues. Germline CDR1 MNHNS, CDR2 SASEGT. V lost 5 bases, J lost 1 base, and 9 bases lay in between. CDR3 bases: TGTGCCAGCAGTCCCCGCAGGAGCAATCAGCCCCAGCATCTT. Translating gives CASSPRRSNQPQHL.

The gene calls are TRBV29-1 and TRBJ2-7; D remains ambiguous. Germline-derived CDR1 and CDR2 are SQVTM and ANQGSEA. CDR3 length: 12 residues. V lost 2 bases to trimming and J lost 3 bases, with 8 bases between them. The CDR3 DNA reads TGCAGCGTTGAAACCTCCGACTACGAGCAGTACTTC. Translated: CSVETSDYEQYF.

The chain carries TRBV7-9 and TRBJ1-2; the D is unclear. The CDR3 runs 17 residues. Germline V gene lookup returns CDR1 SEHNR and CDR2 FQNEAQ (reference sequence). The germline V and J ends were trimmed by 2 bases and 4 bases, with 20 bases remaining between them. CDR3 sequence reads: CASSLLSMDLSGYGYTF. The DNA for the CDR3 is TGTGCCAGCAGCTTATTATCTATGGACCTATCAGGCTATGGCTACACCTTC.

This chain joins TRBV2 and TRBJ2-7; D remains ambiguous. Germline CDR1 and CDR2: SNHLY and FYNNEI. Trimming pared 5 bases from V and 7 bases from J, leaving 24 bases between. The CDR3 contains 16 residues. The CDR3 sequence: CASSPSQDGSLWEQYF. Here the CDR3 DNA reads TGTGCCAGCAGTCCATCCCAGGACGGATCTCTATGGGAGCAGTACTTC.

V gene TRBV28 combines with J gene TRBJ2-3; D gene ambiguous. Trimming cost V 4 bases and J 11 bases, with 7 bases left between them. The germline V gene encodes CDR1 MDHEN and CDR2 SYDVKM. This CDR3 contains 10 residues. CDR3 sequence (DNA): TGTGCCAGCAGTTCCAATATGCAGTATTTT. Amino acid sequence: CASSSNMQYF.

The gene calls are TRBV7-2 and TRBJ2-7, with 8 bases fitting TRBD2. Trimming removed 6 bases from V and 4 bases from J; junction bases left unmatched: 8. The CDR3 spans 14 residues. In germline, CDR1 is SGHTA, CDR2 FQGNSA. CDR3 DNA: TGTGCCAGCAGTTCAACCGGGACTAGTTACGAGCAGTACTTC. Protein sequence: CASSSTGTSYEQYF.